Below are 17 T cell receptor beta chains sequenced from a single sample in a study of quantifying T cell responses using KT2 cells. On the study more broadly: TCR alpha and beta constant-region primers primed reverse transcription of RNA.

A single-stranded UMI oligo with SP2 sequence was ligated to cDNA 3' ends. First-round PCR used 3 to 4 cycles and beta primers RC1.1 and RC1.2 covering TRBC1 and TRBC2. TCRdb itself ran the UMI-ligation and nested PCR reads through MiXCR, one entry per CDR3 protein. Of more than 55,000 distinct CDR3 sequences in the sample, around an eighth were seen once. The sample taken for sequencing was PBMCs spiked with cells of the T cell clone KT2. The receptors originated from a human donor.

This clonotype came up many times. The rearrangement uses TRBV20-1 and TRBJ1-5; D gene ambiguous. The germline V gene encodes CDR1 DFQATT and CDR2 SNEGSKA (reference sequence). V was pared by 5 bases and J by 0 bases, with 11 bases between. The CDR3 spans 14 residues. CDR3 amino acids: CSAVGGYSNQPQHF. CDR3 sequence (DNA): TGCAGTGCTGTCGGAGGATATAGCAATCAGCCCCAGCATTTT.

This clonotype was seen ten or more times. The V gene is TRBV12-2, the J gene TRBJ2-5. TRBV12-2 corresponds to a pseudogene. This CDR3 comprises 13 residues. CDR3 region: CASRRVKIGTQYF. DNA for the CDR3: TGTGCAAGTCGCCGGGTGAAAATAGGGACCCAGTACTTC.

This sequence joins TRBV9 and TRBJ2-5; 10 nucleotides line up with TRBD2. The CDR3 runs to 15 residues. Germline values: CDR1 SGDLS, CDR2 YYNGEE. The J segment lost 1 base and the V segment lost 4 bases, leaving 4 bases of the junction unmatched. CDR3 sequence: CASSPGLAAQETQYF. The CDR3 DNA sequence: TGTGCCAGCAGCCCCGGACTAGCGGCCCAAGAGACCCAGTACTTC.

This clonotype was counted ten times or more. J is TRBJ2-1 and V is TRBV4-1, with 12 bases aligning to TRBD2. This CDR3 comprises 17 residues. Germline values: CDR1 MGHRA, CDR2 YSYEKL. The trim removed 4 bases at V and 5 bases at J, leaving 9 bases unmatched. CDR3 region: CASSPTSGTSGHNEQFF. The CDR3 DNA reads TGCGCCAGCAGCCCAACCTCCGGGACTAGCGGGCACAATGAGCAGTTCTTC.

The chain couples TRBV12-3 or TRBV12-4 to TRBJ1-5, with D possibly being TRBD1 (6 bases). This CDR3 contains 14 residues. The V and J ends lost 6 bases and 3 bases respectively, with 12 bases between them. CDR3 sequence (DNA): TGTGCCAGCAGCCCCCGGGACATCAATCAGCCCCAGCATTTT. Residues: CASSPRDINQPQHF.

In this sample, this clonotype turned up a few times. The rearrangement joins TRBV27 to TRBJ1-4, with 7 nucleotides matching TRBD1. The germline CDR1 and CDR2 sequences are MNHEY and SMNVEV (reference sequence). V gave up 4 bases and J gave up 8 bases; unmatched junction bases: 19. The length of the CDR3 is 18 residues. In DNA, the CDR3 is TGTGCCAGCAGTTCCATCTTACTACGACAGGGAAGGAGAGAAAAACTGTTTTTT. Protein: CASSSILLRQGRREKLFF.

In its sample, this clonotype was seen many times. The V call is TRBV20-1, the J call TRBJ2-7; no clear D gene. This CDR3 has 10 residues. Germline assignment: CDR1 DFQATT and CDR2 SNEGSKA (reference sequence). Trimming removed 3 bases from V and 3 bases from J, with 3 bases in between. The CDR3 sequence is CSARSYEQYF. The CDR3 region has the DNA TGCAGTGCTAGGAGCTACGAGCAGTACTTC.

The sample holds many counts of this clonotype. The chain joins TRBV5-1 to TRBJ2-3, with 11 bases fitting TRBD2. V shed 0 bases, J shed 1 base, and the junction held 1 base outside the gene matches. The CDR3 length is 16 residues. Looked up from germline, CDR1 is SGHRS and CDR2 is YFSETQ. In nucleotides, the CDR3 is TGCGCCAGCAGCTTGGAACTAGCGGGAGGCACAGATACGCAGTATTTT. Amino acid sequence: CASSLELAGGTDTQYF.

This chain joins TRBV6-6 and TRBJ2-3; D gene unclear. This CDR3 is built from 15 residues. V was cut by 4 bases and J by 0 bases, with 11 bases left in between. Germline CDR1 and CDR2: MNHNY and SVGAGI (reference sequence). The CDR3 protein is CASSSATLSTDTQYF. The CDR3 DNA follows: TGTGCCAGCAGTTCGGCCACCTTGAGCACAGATACGCAGTATTTT.

This clonotype turned up a few times. The V and J genes are TRBV7-9 and TRBJ2-5; TRBD1 is a possible D gene (6 bases). Deletions cut 5 bases from V and 0 bases from J, with 10 bases between. The germline CDR1 and CDR2 sequences are SEHNR and FQNEAQ (reference sequence). The CDR3 spans 14 residues. The CDR3 loop is CASSTQGYQETQYF. The CDR3 DNA sequence: TGTGCCAGCAGCACACAGGGTTACCAAGAGACCCAGTACTTC.

The genes are TRBV9 and TRBJ1-5; D perhaps matches TRBD1 (6 bases). Trimming stripped 4 bases from V and 5 bases from J, with 13 bases between. The CDR3 runs to 14 residues. CDR1 SGDLS and CDR2 YYNGEE come from the germline V gene. CDR3 sequence reads: CASSMTGTHQPQHF. The CDR3 bases are TGTGCCAGCAGCATGACAGGTACCCATCAGCCCCAGCATTTT.

This clonotype was counted only a few times. The chain uses TRBV6-6 and TRBJ1-5; D not certain. The CDR3 extends over 11 amino acids. Trimming cost V 7 bases and J 9 bases, with 10 bases left between them. The germline V gene has CDR1 MNHNY and CDR2 SVGAGI (reference sequence). The CDR3 DNA sequence: TGTGCCAGCACCATTCAAGGGCCCCAGCATTTT. Translating it yields CASTIQGPQHF.

In its sample, this clonotype was seen many times. The rearrangement links TRBV18 to TRBJ2-7, with 9 positions matching TRBD1. Germline-derived CDR1 and CDR2 are KGHSH and LQKENI. The CDR3 consists of 15 residues. The J segment lost 4 bases and the V segment lost 3 bases, leaving 7 bases of the junction unmatched. The CDR3 DNA follows: TGTGCCAGCTCACCGACGACAGGGGGGCAGTACGAGCAGTACTTC. Amino acid sequence: CASSPTTGGQYEQYF. Full variable domain (outside the CDR3, taken from reference TRBV18 and TRBJ2-7): NAGVMQNPRHLVRRRGQEARLRCSPMKGHSHVYWYRQLPEEGLKFMVYLQKENIIDESGMPKERFSAEFPKEGPSILRIQQVVRGDSAAYFCASSPTTGGQYEQYFGPGTRLTVT.

The chain combines TRBV7-9 with TRBJ1-2, with D unclear. The V end lost 5 bases, the J end lost 3 bases, and 19 bases lay between the germline ends. Germline V CDR1 and CDR2: SEHNR, FQNEAQ (reference sequence). CDR3 length: 16 amino acids. The CDR3 protein is CASSPAGSGGYYGYTF. DNA of the CDR3: TGTGCCAGCAGCCCAGCGGGGTCCGGAGGCTACTATGGCTACACCTTC.

This clonotype was seen ten or more times. The chain carries TRBV20-1 and TRBJ1-6, with a possible D match to TRBD1 (6 bases). The length of the CDR3 is 14 residues. Germline CDR1 reads DFQATT; CDR2 reads SNEGSKA (reference sequence). Trimming pared 6 bases from V and 10 bases from J, leaving 19 bases between. The CDR3 DNA is TGCAGTGCCGGGCAGGGGCGCGGAGAATCACCCCTCCACTTT. Amino acid sequence: CSAGQGRGESPLHF.

This clonotype was counted only a few times. This chain links TRBV20-1 with TRBJ2-5; D call uncertain. Between the trimmed V and J ends, which lost 3 bases and 3 bases, there was a span of 5 bases. CDR1 is DFQATT and CDR2 is SNEGSKA in the germline V gene (reference sequence). This CDR3 spans 11 amino acids. Here the CDR3 reads CSASGKETQYF. As DNA, the CDR3 is TGCAGTGCTAGTGGAAAAGAGACCCAGTACTTC.

The genes are TRBV5-1 and TRBJ2-5; D is unclear. Germline V gene sequence: CDR1 SGHRS, CDR2 YFSETQ. Between the trimmed V and J ends, which lost 4 bases and 3 bases, there was a span of 16 bases. The CDR3 runs to 15 residues. CDR3: CASSPRPTVKETQYF. CDR3 coding DNA: TGCGCCAGCAGCCCCCGACCGACGGTGAAAGAGACCCAGTACTTC. Together with reference TRBV5-1 and TRBJ2-5, the CDR3 gives the full variable domain: KAGVTQTPRYLIKTRGQQVTLSCSPISGHRSVSWYQQTPGQGLQFLFEYFSETQRNKGNFPGRFSGRQFSNSRSEMNVSTLELGDSALYLCASSPRPTVKETQYFGPGTRLLVL.